This entry lists 8 T cell receptor beta chains sequenced from one sample in a study of OX40 agonist ivuxolimab in advanced cancers. TCRdb keeps only in-frame clones here, not all; method: immunoSEQ multiplex PCR. Found here are about 53,000 clones, 80% to 90% of them singletons; the top ten hold roughly a tenth. Sequenced material: CD4+ or CD8+ T cells sorted from blood, taken in a trial of the OX40 agonist ivuxolimab. These TCRs come from an adult with an advanced solid tumor such as melanoma, head and neck, liver or kidney cancer.

The chain uses TRBV30 and TRBJ2-3, with D unresolved. V gave up 0 bases and J gave up 1 base, with 8 bases separating them. Germline V CDR1 and CDR2: GTSNPN, SVGIG (reference sequence). The CDR3 totals 14 residues. The CDR3 is CAWSVLKGTDTQYF. CDR3 nucleotides: TGTGCCTGGAGTGTATTAAAAGGCACAGATACGCAGTATTTT.

The V gene is TRBV5-1, the J gene TRBJ2-5; TRBD2 matches 8 bases. The CDR3 is made up of 17 amino acids. J lost 1 base, V lost 2 bases, and 10 bases had no gene match. Germline CDR1 and CDR2: SGHRS and YFSETQ. The CDR3: CASSFGFGGGTQETQYF. The DNA for the CDR3 is TGCGCCAGCAGCTTCGGGTTCGGCGGGGGGACCCAAGAGACCCAGTACTTC. Using reference TRBV5-1 and TRBJ2-5 for the parts outside the CDR3, the full variable domain is KAGVTQTPRYLIKTRGQQVTLSCSPISGHRSVSWYQQTPGQGLQFLFEYFSETQRNKGNFPGRFSGRQFSNSRSEMNVSTLELGDSALYLCASSFGFGGGTQETQYFGPGTRLLVL.

The chain combines TRBV7-2 with TRBJ1-1; D remains unclear. Deletions cut 5 bases from V and 3 bases from J, with 19 bases between. The CDR3 has 16 residues. CDR1 and CDR2 (germline): SGHTA, FQGNSA. The CDR3 DNA follows: TGTGCCAGCAGCCCCACCCGGGCCAGGATGGACACTGAAGCTTTCTTT. The encoded protein is CASSPTRARMDTEAFF.

This CDR3 is CAWSWAGAPQYF. As DNA, the CDR3 is TGTGCCTGGAGTTGGGCGGGGGCTCCTCAGTATTTT. The chain carries TRBV30 and TRBJ2-3; D perhaps matches TRBD2 (7 bases). Germline V gene data show CDR1 as GTSNPN and CDR2 as SVGIG (reference sequence). V was pared by 2 bases and J by 12 bases, with 15 bases between. CDR3 length: 12 amino acids. Full variable domain (missing parts from reference TRBV30 and TRBJ2-3): SQTIHQWPATLVQPVGSPLSLECTVEGTSNPNLYWYRQAAGRGLQLLFYSVGIGQISSEVPQNLSASRPQDRQFILSSKKLLLSDSGFYLCAWSWAGAPQYFGPGTRLTVL.

The chain joins TRBV5-1 to TRBJ1-1; D is uncertain. V lost 0 bases, J lost 2 bases, and 8 bases lay in between. CDR1 and CDR2 (germline): SGHRS, YFSETQ. The CDR3 totals 14 residues. CDR3 coding DNA: TGCGCCAGCAGCTTGGGGGATTTAAACACTGAAGCTTTCTTT. Translating it yields CASSLGDLNTEAFF.

The CDR3 loop is CASSPSTDTQYF. The CDR3 DNA is TGTGCCAGCAGCCCTAGCACAGATACGCAGTATTTT. The chain recombines TRBV28 with TRBJ2-3; D unresolved. V gave up 6 bases and J gave up 0 bases, with 4 bases separating them. The germline gives CDR1 MDHEN, CDR2 SYDVKM. The CDR3 loop spans 12 amino acids.

This clone appeared a few times. V gene TRBV4-1 combines with J gene TRBJ1-4; the D gene is possibly TRBD1 (5 bases). The V and J ends lost 3 bases and 7 bases respectively, with 18 bases between them. Germline CDR1 and CDR2: MGHRA and YSYEKL. The CDR3 is 16 amino acids. The DNA of the CDR3 is TGCGCCAGCAGCCACCTCCCGACAGCGAGGGGTGAAAAACTGTTTTTT. Amino acids: CASSHLPTARGEKLFF.

In this sample, this clone turned up once. The chain employs TRBV7-2 and TRBJ2-7; TRBD2 might be the D (6 bases). The CDR3 contains 14 residues. Trimming shortened V by 6 bases and J by 3 bases, and 15 bases separated the two germline ends. Per germline, CDR1 SGHTA and CDR2 FQGNSA. CDR3 DNA sequence: TGTGCCAGCAGTCGGGACTTTCGATACTACGAGCAGTACTTC. Protein product: CASSRDFRYYEQYF.